This TCR beta chain derives from a study of CD8+ T cells in alopecia areata. Extraction and reverse transcription of RNA yielded cDNA as the sequencing template. Only in-frame clones appear in the TCRdb table, and some are missing; sequencing was by immunoSEQ multiplex PCR. The table records 95,000 to 120,000 clones, 50% to 65% of them present only once. Noted treatment: oral pan-JAK inhibitor, 5-10 mg twice daily. V was clipped by 5 bases and J by 1 base; unmatched bases: 2. The CDR3 contains 14 residues. Per germline, CDR1 MGHRA and CDR2 YSYEKL. The origin of this receptor is a human donor with alopecia areata. The source material was CD4+ T cells sorted from blood, sampled at week 24, from a patient treated with tofacitinib. The gene calls are TRBV4-1 and TRBJ1-5; the match to TRBD1 covers 7 bases. For the CDR3, the DNA is TGCGCCAGCAGCGCGGACAGGAGCAATCAGCCCCAGCATTTT. It is translated as CASSADRSNQPQHF.